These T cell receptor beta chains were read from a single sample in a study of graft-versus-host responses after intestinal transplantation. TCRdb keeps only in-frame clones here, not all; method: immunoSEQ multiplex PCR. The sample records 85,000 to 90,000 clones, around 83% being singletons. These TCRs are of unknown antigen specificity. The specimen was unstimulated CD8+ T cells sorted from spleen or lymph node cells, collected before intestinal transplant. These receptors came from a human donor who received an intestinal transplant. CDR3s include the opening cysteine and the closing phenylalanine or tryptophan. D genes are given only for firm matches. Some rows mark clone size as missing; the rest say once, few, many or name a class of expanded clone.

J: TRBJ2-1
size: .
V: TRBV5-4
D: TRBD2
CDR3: CASSPGLALYNEQFF
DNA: TGTGCCAGCAGCCCCGGACTAGCGTTGTACAATGAGCAGTTCTTC

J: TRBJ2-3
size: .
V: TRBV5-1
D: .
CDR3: CASSLDGSPDTQYF
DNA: TGCGCCAGCAGCTTGGATGGCAGTCCAGATACGCAGTATTTT

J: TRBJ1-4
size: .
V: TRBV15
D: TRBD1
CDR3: CATSETGTVLF
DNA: TGTGCCACCAGCGAAACCGGGACAGTCCTTTTT

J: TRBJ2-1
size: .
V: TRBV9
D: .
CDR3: CASSVEADNEQFF
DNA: TGTGCCAGCAGCGTAGAGGCTGACAATGAGCAGTTCTTC

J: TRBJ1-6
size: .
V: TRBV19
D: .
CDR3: CASSWSLPDSPLHF
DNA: TGTGCCAGTAGTTGGTCCCTACCGGATTCACCCCTCCACTTT

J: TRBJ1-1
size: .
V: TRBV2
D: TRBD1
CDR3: CASRGRRDRGGNTEAFF
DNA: TGTGCCAGCAGGGGACGCCGGGACAGGGGCGGGAACACTGAAGCTTTCTTT

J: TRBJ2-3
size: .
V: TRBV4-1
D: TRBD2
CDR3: CASSLPPSGGSGDTQYF
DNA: TGCGCCAGCAGCCTCCCACCAAGCGGGGGGTCCGGGGATACGCAGTATTTT

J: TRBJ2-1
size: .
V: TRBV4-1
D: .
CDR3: CASSPPGDHSYNEQFF
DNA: TGCGCCAGCAGCCCGCCAGGGGACCACTCCTACAATGAGCAGTTCTTC

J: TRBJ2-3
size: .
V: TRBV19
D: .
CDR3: CASSTLARADTQYF
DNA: TGTGCCAGTAGTACTCTAGCGCGGGCAGATACGCAGTATTTT

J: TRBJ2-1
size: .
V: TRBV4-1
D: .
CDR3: CASSPDSSYNEQFF
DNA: TGCGCCAGCAGCCCGGACAGCTCCTACAATGAGCAGTTCTTC

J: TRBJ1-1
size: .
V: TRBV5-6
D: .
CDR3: CASSLEEATEAFF
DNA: TGTGCCAGCAGCTTGGAGGAGGCCACTGAAGCTTTCTTT

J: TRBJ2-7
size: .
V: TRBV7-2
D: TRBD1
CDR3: CASSRTTGENHFSYEQYF
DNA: TGTGCCAGCAGCCGTACTACAGGGGAGAATCATTTTTCCTACGAGCAGTACTTC

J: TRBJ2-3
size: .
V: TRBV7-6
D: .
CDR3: CASSLRASPSTDTQYF
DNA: TGTGCCAGCAGCTTACGGGCTAGCCCTAGCACAGATACGCAGTATTTT

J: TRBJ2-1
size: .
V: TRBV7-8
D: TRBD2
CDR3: CASSLPGTTNEQFF
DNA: TGTGCCAGCAGCTTACCAGGGACTACTAATGAGCAGTTCTTC

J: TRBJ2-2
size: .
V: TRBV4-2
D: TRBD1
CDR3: CASSQENRGTGELFF
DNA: TGTGCCAGCAGCCAAGAAAACAGGGGCACCGGGGAGCTGTTTTTT

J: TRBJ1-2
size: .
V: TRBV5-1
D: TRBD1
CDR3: CASSVGTGVLYGYTF
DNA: TGCGCCAGCAGCGTCGGGACAGGGGTTCTCTATGGCTACACCTTC

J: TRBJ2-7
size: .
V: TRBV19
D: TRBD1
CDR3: CASSSTGQGEEQYF
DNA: TGTGCCAGTAGTTCTACGGGACAGGGGGAAGAGCAGTACTTC

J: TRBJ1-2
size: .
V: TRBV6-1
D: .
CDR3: CASSEKNNYGYTF
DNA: TGTGCCAGCAGTGAAAAAAATAACTATGGCTACACCTTC

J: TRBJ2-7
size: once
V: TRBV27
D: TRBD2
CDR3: CASSFSLAGEAYEQYF
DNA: TGTGCCAGCAGTTTCTCACTAGCGGGAGAGGCCTACGAGCAGTACTTC

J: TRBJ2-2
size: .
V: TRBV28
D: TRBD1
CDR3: CASSFDRGRPNTGELFF
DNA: TGTGCCAGCAGTTTTGACAGGGGGCGACCGAACACCGGGGAGCTGTTTTTT